This TCR beta chain appears in the sequencing data of a study of T cells in Graves' hyperthyroidism and ophthalmopathy. V was clipped by 5 bases and J by 4 bases, with 11 bases between them. The germline gives CDR1 LNHDA, CDR2 SQIVND (reference sequence). The CDR3 has 14 amino acids. The investigators amplified TCR beta CDR3 regions from RNA transcripts. Using the HTBI primer set, a first-round RT-PCR was run on the TCR CDR3. Via MiXCR, TCRdb re-called the multiplex PCR reads, giving one row per CDR3 protein. The profile shows some 570,000 distinct CDR3 sequences, 12% to 15% of them singletons. This clonotype was seen repeatedly, ten times or more.

The sequenced material came from blood. The sequence was obtained from a woman under 30 with Graves' ophthalmopathy. The chain uses TRBV19 and TRBJ1-4; D ambiguous. The CDR3 loop is CASSPTSVNEKLFF. The CDR3 DNA sequence: TGTGCCAGTAGTCCAACTTCAGTTAATGAAAAACTGTTTTTT.